One sample yielded the 30 T cell receptor beta chains listed below, sequenced in a study of early T cells in non-severe SARS-CoV-2 infection. TCRdb independently ran MiXCR on the 5' RACE reads; one entry per CDR3 protein. This sample carries around 30,000 distinct CDR3 sequences, approximately 6% of them seen once, and the ten largest clones take around 7.1%. Sequenced material: whole blood. The receptors originated from an adult who was a healthcare worker with PCR-confirmed SARS-CoV-2 infection or an uninfected control (not recorded which).

The sample holds many counts of this clonotype. The V and J genes are TRBV7-2 and TRBJ2-4, with D unclear. Germline V gene lookup returns CDR1 SGHTA and CDR2 FQGNSA. V was clipped by 5 bases and J by 8 bases, with 13 bases between them. The CDR3 sequence is 13 residues long. The CDR3: CASSTDPVDIQYF. The CDR3 nucleotides are TGTGCCAGCAGCACGGACCCTGTGGACATTCAGTACTTC.

In this sample, this clonotype turned up many times. The chain links TRBV7-2 to TRBJ2-1; 9 bases fit TRBD2. Per germline, CDR1 SGHTA and CDR2 FQGNSA. This CDR3 spans 15 amino acids. Losses at the gene ends were 7 bases for V and 5 bases for J; bases not matched to a gene: 9. CDR3 region: CASNIIAGADNEQFF. The CDR3 DNA reads as TGTGCCAGCAACATCATAGCGGGGGCCGACAATGAGCAGTTCTTC.

This clonotype appeared many times. The chain employs TRBV4-1 and TRBJ1-4, with 7 bases fitting TRBD1. The J segment lost 1 base and the V segment lost 5 bases, leaving 7 bases of the junction unmatched. This CDR3 region has 16 residues. CDR1 is MGHRA, CDR2 YSYEKL, per germline. As DNA, the CDR3 is TGCGCCAGCAGCTTAACAGGGGCAAGAACTAATGAAAAACTGTTTTTT. This codes for CASSLTGARTNEKLFF.

This clonotype was counted many times. The gene calls are TRBV7-2 and TRBJ2-1; no clear D. The CDR3 loop spans 12 amino acids. Trimming took off 5 bases at V and 9 bases at J, with 11 bases between the two ends. Germline CDR1 and CDR2: SGHTA and FQGNSA. CDR3 in amino acids: CASSKFSSEQFF. The CDR3 DNA reads as TGTGCCAGCAGCAAGTTCAGTAGTGAGCAGTTCTTC.

The gene calls are TRBV20-1 and TRBJ1-2; D is undetermined. CDR1 and CDR2 from the germline V gene are DFQATT and SNEGSKA (reference sequence). This CDR3 is 11 amino acids long. The CDR3 bases are TGCAGCGCTGGACGGCAGAATGGCTACACCTTC. This encodes CSAGRQNGYTF.

This clonotype occurred many times. The chain couples TRBV24-1 to TRBJ2-3; D gene uncertain. Germline CDR1 is KGHDR and CDR2 is SFDVKD. The V end was cut by 6 bases, the J end by 2 bases, with 8 bases between. CDR3 length equals 13 residues. The CDR3 sequence is CATSLSNTDTQYF. The CDR3 bases are TGTGCCACCAGTCTCAGTAACACAGATACGCAGTATTTT.

This clonotype was recorded at least ten times. This chain joins TRBV29-1 and TRBJ1-1, with unresolved D. The V end lost 4 bases, the J end lost 5 bases, and 14 bases lay between the germline ends. This CDR3 spans 13 amino acids. The germline gives CDR1 SQVTM, CDR2 ANQGSEA. CDR3 bases: TGCAGCGTTGTGCACAGAGAGGGTACTGAAGCTTTCTTT. Encoded protein: CSVVHREGTEAFF. Using reference TRBV29-1 and TRBJ1-1 for the parts outside the CDR3, the full variable domain is SAVISQKPSRDICQRGTSLTIQCQVDSQVTMMFWYRQQPGQSLTLIATANQGSEATYESGFVIDKFPISRPNLTFSTLTVSNMSPEDSSIYLCSVVHREGTEAFFGQGTRLTVV.

Ten or more counts support this clonotype. The chain uses TRBV24-1 and TRBJ1-5, with 7 bases matching TRBD1. The CDR3 is made up of 16 amino acids. V shed 2 bases and J 3 bases; nucleotides not matched to a gene: 6. The germline CDR1 and CDR2 sequences are KGHDR and SFDVKD. The DNA for the CDR3 is TGTGCCACCAGTGATTCTAATACAGGGGACAATCAGCCCCAGCATTTT. Its protein product is CATSDSNTGDNQPQHF.

On this clonotype itself: Sequence at one end of the junction differs from germline and may be a read error. This rearrangement joins TRBV5-4 to TRBJ1-6; D call uncertain. From germline, CDR1 is SGHNT and CDR2 YYREEE (reference sequence). The CDR3 runs to 14 residues. CDR3 protein: CASSLLYNNLPLHF. The DNA of the CDR3 is TGTGCCAGCAGCTTGCTGTATAATAATTTACCCCTCCACTTT.

This clonotype was detected a few times. This rearrangement joins TRBV7-2 to TRBJ2-4; D might be TRBD1 (5 bases). CDR1 and CDR2 from the germline V gene are SGHTA and FQGNSA. V was shortened by 6 bases and J by 0 bases, with 12 bases between the two germline ends. The length of the CDR3 is 15 residues. The CDR3 sequence is CASRFQGQAKNIQYF. CDR3 nucleotide sequence: TGTGCCAGCAGGTTTCAGGGCCAAGCCAAAAACATTCAGTACTTC.

In its sample, this clonotype was seen a few times. This chain links TRBV9 with TRBJ1-2; tentatively, D is TRBD1 (5 bases). CDR3 length equals 13 residues. The ends were cut back, 3 bases at V and 4 bases at J, with 10 bases in the middle. CDR1 and CDR2 from the germline V gene are SGDLS and YYNGEE. The CDR3 sequence: CASSAGTVYGYTF. The CDR3 nucleotides are TGTGCCAGCAGCGCGGGGACGGTCTATGGCTACACCTTC.

This clonotype was recorded many times. In DNA form, the CDR3 reads TGCAGTGCTAGCGGGGGCGTTGTCTATGGCTACACCTTC. Residues: CSASGGVVYGYTF. V and J are TRBV20-1 and TRBJ1-2, with a tentative D call TRBD1 (6 bases). Trimming cost V 3 bases and J 4 bases, with 12 bases left between them. This CDR3 has 13 residues. Germline CDR1 reads DFQATT; CDR2 reads SNEGSKA (reference sequence).

This clonotype was counted ten times or more. This CDR3 is CASSQARQDNEQFF. The CDR3 nucleotides are TGCGCCAGCAGCCAAGCCCGACAGGACAATGAGCAGTTCTTC. J is TRBJ2-1 and V is TRBV4-1, with D perhaps TRBD1 (6 bases). The germline gives CDR1 MGHRA, CDR2 YSYEKL. V was shortened by 1 base and J by 5 bases, with 9 bases between the two germline ends. The CDR3 contains 14 residues.

This clonotype was observed at least ten times. V is TRBV18 and J is TRBJ2-1; D gene unclear. Germline assignment: CDR1 KGHSH and CDR2 LQKENI. Deletions cut 5 bases from V and 3 bases from J, with 8 bases between. The CDR3 consists of 13 residues. CDR3 residues: CASSKIDYNEQFF. As DNA, the CDR3 is TGTGCCAGCTCAAAGATAGACTACAATGAGCAGTTCTTC.

This clonotype was observed many times. The chain combines TRBV2 with TRBJ2-1; 10 positions agree with TRBD2. The V gene's germline CDR1 is SNHLY and CDR2 FYNNEI. V shed 9 bases, J shed 4 bases, and the junction held 12 bases outside the gene matches. The CDR3 extends over 16 amino acids. CDR3 nucleotides: TGTGCCAGAAACATCCTAGCGGGGGCACCGTACAATGAGCAGTTCTTC. It specifies CARNILAGAPYNEQFF.

This clonotype was observed many times. V gene TRBV19 combines with J gene TRBJ2-1; 9 bases fit TRBD1. V lost 5 bases and J lost 1; bases outside the gene matches: 0. The V gene's germline CDR1 is LNHDA and CDR2 SQIVND (reference sequence). The CDR3 covers 14 residues. In DNA, the CDR3 is TGTGCCAGTAGTGGACAGGGGTCCTACAATGAGCAGTTCTTC. As protein: CASSGQGSYNEQFF.

This clonotype appeared many times. The rearrangement joins TRBV10-3 to TRBJ1-3, with 9 positions matching TRBD1. The CDR3 sequence is 17 residues long. The junction had 11 bases not matched to a gene; V was cut back by 8 bases and J by 0 bases. CDR1 and CDR2 (germline): ENHRY, SYGVKD. The CDR3 nucleotides are TGTGCCATCGGACCGGGACAGGGACATTTCTCTGGAAACACCATATATTTT. It translates to CAIGPGQGHFSGNTIYF.

There are many counts of this clonotype. J is TRBJ1-5 and V is TRBV30; D is possibly TRBD1 (5 bases). The germline V gene encodes CDR1 GTSNPN and CDR2 SVGIG (reference sequence). This CDR3 region has 13 residues. Trimming removed 2 bases at V and 5 bases at J, with 10 bases between. The CDR3 loop is CAWSRGGDQPQHF. CDR3 nucleotides: TGTGCCTGGAGTCGGGGAGGGGATCAGCCCCAGCATTTT.

This clonotype occurred many times. CDR3 amino acids: CASSYGGGAGETQYF. The CDR3 DNA follows: TGTGCCAGCAGTTACGGCGGGGGGGCAGGGGAGACCCAGTACTTC. V gene TRBV27 combines with J gene TRBJ2-5, with TRBD2 matching 9 bases. The ends lost 4 bases at V and 5 bases at J; junction bases unmatched: 8. From germline, CDR1 is MNHEY and CDR2 SMNVEV (reference sequence). The CDR3 consists of 15 residues.

The rearrangement joins TRBV3-1 to TRBJ2-2, with D unresolved. The V gene's germline CDR1 is LGHDT and CDR2 YNNKEL (reference sequence). This CDR3 spans 16 amino acids. Trimming removed 2 bases from V and 2 bases from J, with 12 bases in between. DNA for the CDR3: TGTGCCAGCAGCCAATATGCGGATGTTAACACCGGGGAGCTGTTTTTT. Residues: CASSQYADVNTGELFF.

By sample fraction, this clonotype is medium-sized. V is TRBV5-4 and J is TRBJ1-2; 7 bases fit TRBD1. From germline, CDR1 is SGHNT and CDR2 YYREEE (reference sequence). The V segment lost 1 base and the J segment 3 bases; nucleotides outside the gene matches: 3. CDR3 size: 14 residues. CDR3 loop: CASSLRTGDYGYTF. As DNA, the CDR3 is TGTGCCAGCAGCTTGAGGACAGGAGACTATGGCTACACCTTC.

This clonotype was detected a few times. This chain's CDR3 is CASSTLEGSPLHF. The CDR3 DNA follows: TGTGCCAGCAGTACCCTGGAAGGTTCACCCCTCCACTTT. V and J are TRBV6-6 and TRBJ1-6; D gene ambiguous. Trimming cost V 5 bases and J 9 bases, with 11 bases left between them. The CDR3 is 13 amino acids. Germline lookup yields CDR1 MNHNY and CDR2 SVGAGI (reference sequence).

The sample holds many counts of this clonotype. This rearrangement joins TRBV27 to TRBJ1-5, with D possibly being TRBD1 (5 bases). Germline assignment: CDR1 MNHEY and CDR2 SMNVEV (reference sequence). V was pared by 5 bases and J by 4 bases, with 12 bases between. The CDR3 runs to 14 residues. CDR3 nucleotides: TGTGCCAGCAGTCCCCCAGGGACGAATCAGCCCCAGCATTTT. This sequence encodes CASSPPGTNQPQHF.

This clonotype was seen at least ten times. V gene TRBV10-3 combines with J gene TRBJ2-2; 8 bases fit TRBD2. With V trimmed by 6 bases and J by 3 bases, 3 bases remained unmatched. The CDR3 has 14 amino acids. Germline CDR1 reads ENHRY; CDR2 reads SYGVKD. The chain's CDR3 is CAISDGGDTGELFF. Here the CDR3 DNA reads TGTGCCATCAGCGACGGGGGGGACACCGGGGAGCTGTTTTTT.

Ten or more counts support this clonotype. The V and J genes are TRBV9 and TRBJ2-7, with TRBD2 matching over 7 bases. CDR1 is SGDLS and CDR2 is YYNGEE in the germline V gene. J gave up 3 bases and V 6 bases, and 6 bases lay outside the gene matches. The CDR3 runs 13 residues. CDR3 DNA sequence: TGTGCCAGCATGCGCGGGGGTATCTACGAGCAGTACTTC. It yields the protein CASMRGGIYEQYF.

The chain uses TRBV11-2 and TRBJ2-7; 10 nucleotides line up with TRBD1. CDR1 SGHAT and CDR2 FQNNGV come from the germline V gene. The CDR3 runs to 14 residues. With 1 base clipped from V and 6 bases from J, the junction kept 3 bases outside the gene matches. In DNA form, the CDR3 reads TGTGCCAGCAGCTTAGGACAGGGGGCCGGCGAGCAGTACTTC. Translation gives CASSLGQGAGEQYF. The complete variable domain, with remaining parts taken from reference TRBV11-2 and TRBJ2-7, reads EAGVAQSPRYKIIEKRQSVAFWCNPISGHATLYWYQQILGQGPKLLIQFQNNGVVDDSQLPKDRFSAERLKGVDSTLKIQPAKLEDSAVYLCASSLGQGAGEQYFGPGTRLTVT.

The table lists this clonotype with many counts. The V gene is TRBV20-1, the J gene TRBJ2-2, with a tentative D call TRBD1 (6 bases). Germline assignment: CDR1 DFQATT and CDR2 SNEGSKA (reference sequence). The V end lost 3 bases, the J end lost 0 bases, and 11 bases lay between the germline ends. The CDR3 has 15 residues. The CDR3 loop is CSARARQANTGELFF. The CDR3 DNA reads as TGCAGTGCTAGGGCGCGACAGGCGAACACCGGGGAGCTGTTTTTT.

Many counts were recorded for this clonotype. This chain connects TRBV5-1 to TRBJ2-7; a possible D gene is TRBD1 (6 bases). CDR3 length equals 16 residues. Germline values: CDR1 SGHRS, CDR2 YFSETQ. V was trimmed by 1 base and J by 1 base, leaving 15 bases between them. CDR3 loop: CASSLLTGPSSYEQYF. The DNA of the CDR3 is TGCGCCAGCAGCTTGCTTACAGGGCCCTCATCCTACGAGCAGTACTTC.

This clonotype was seen ten or more times. V is TRBV30 and J is TRBJ1-1; the D is unclear. CDR1 is GTSNPN and CDR2 is SVGIG in the germline V gene (reference sequence). The CDR3 consists of 12 residues. Trimming stripped 4 bases from V and 0 bases from J, with 6 bases between. CDR3 sequence: CAWKGLNTEAFF. DNA for the CDR3: TGTGCCTGGAAGGGCCTGAACACTGAAGCTTTCTTT.

The chain couples TRBV6-5 to TRBJ1-4, with D perhaps TRBD1 (6 bases). This CDR3 is 14 amino acids long. Germline loops: CDR1 MNHEY, CDR2 SVGAGI. V lost 7 bases and J lost 8, with 17 bases in between. In DNA, the CDR3 is TGTGCCAGCAAACAAGGGGGGCATAGCGAAAAACTGTTTTTT. It codes for CASKQGGHSEKLFF.